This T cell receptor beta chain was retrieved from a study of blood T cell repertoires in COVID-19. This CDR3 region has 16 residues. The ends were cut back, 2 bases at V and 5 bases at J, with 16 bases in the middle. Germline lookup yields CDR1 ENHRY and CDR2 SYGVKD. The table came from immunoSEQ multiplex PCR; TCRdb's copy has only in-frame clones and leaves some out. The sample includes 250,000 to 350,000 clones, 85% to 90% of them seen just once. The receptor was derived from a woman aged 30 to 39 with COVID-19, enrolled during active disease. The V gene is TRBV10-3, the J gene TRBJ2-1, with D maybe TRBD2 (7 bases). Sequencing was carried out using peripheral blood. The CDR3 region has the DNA TGTGCCATCAGTGAGGAGGTTGCGGGGGCCCACAATGAGCAGTTCTTC. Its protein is CAISEEVAGAHNEQFF.